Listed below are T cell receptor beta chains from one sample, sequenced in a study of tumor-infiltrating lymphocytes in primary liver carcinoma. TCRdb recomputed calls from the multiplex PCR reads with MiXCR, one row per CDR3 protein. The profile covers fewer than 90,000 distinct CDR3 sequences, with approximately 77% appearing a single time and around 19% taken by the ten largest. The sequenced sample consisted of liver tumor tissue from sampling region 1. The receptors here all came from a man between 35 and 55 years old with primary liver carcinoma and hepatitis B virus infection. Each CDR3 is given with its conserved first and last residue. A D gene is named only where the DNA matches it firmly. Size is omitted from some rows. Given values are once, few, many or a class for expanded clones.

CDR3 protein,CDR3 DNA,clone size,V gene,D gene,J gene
CASSFGLHIEQFF,TGTGCCAGCAGTTTCGGGCTCCACATTGAGCAGTTCTTC,.,TRBV12-3/TRBV12-4,.,TRBJ2-1
CASSYSGANVLTF,TGTGCCAGCAGTTACTCTGGGGCCAACGTCCTGACTTTC,few,TRBV27,.,TRBJ2-6
CASLVEETQYF,TGTGCCAGCTTAGTAGAAGAGACCCAGTACTTC,.,TRBV11-2,.,TRBJ2-5
CSAGVAGERFF,TGCAGTGCAGGGGTTGCGGGTGAGCGGTTCTTC,.,TRBV29-1,.,TRBJ2-1
CASSLFQGPSGNTIYF,TGTGCCAGCAGTTTATTCCAGGGGCCCTCTGGAAACACCATATATTTT,many,TRBV28,.,TRBJ1-3
CASSCTEAADERYF,TGTGCCAGCAGTTGCACCGAAGCAGCGGACGAGCGGTACTTC,.,TRBV6-5,.,TRBJ2-7
CANSLDSGSLYNEQFF,TGTGCCAACAGTTTGGATAGTGGGAGTTTATACAATGAGCAGTTCTTC,.,TRBV5-4,.,TRBJ2-1
CASSIDGGQGAPGQFF,TGTGCCAGTAGTATAGATGGCGGACAGGGTGCCCCCGGGCAGTTCTTC,.,TRBV19,TRBD1,TRBJ2-1
CASGSGTGSFF,TGTGCCAGCGGCTCTGGGACTGGGAGTTTCTTT,.,TRBV6-1,.,TRBJ1-1
CASSQDLGGGGEQFF,TGTGCCAGCAGCCAAGACTTAGGGGGGGGCGGTGAGCAGTTCTTC,many,TRBV4-2,.,TRBJ2-1
CASSFGQSNQSHHF,TGTGCCAGCAGCTTTGGACAGAGCAATCAGTCCCACCATTTT,.,TRBV7-8,.,TRBJ1-5
CASCYRSGNQPQHF,TGTGCCAGCTGTTACAGGTCTGGCAATCAGCCACAGCATTTT,.,TRBV6-5,.,TRBJ1-5
CATKKVLGTDTQYF,TGTGCCACCAAAAAGGTTCTGGGCACAGATACGCAGTATTTT,.,TRBV12-3/TRBV12-4,.,TRBJ2-3
CASKTVMNTEAFF,TGTGCCAGCAAGACCGTCATGAACACTGAAGCTTTCTTT,many,TRBV28,.,TRBJ1-1
CASSLRHLDGETQYF,TGTGCCAGCAGCTTAAGGCACTTGGACGGGGAGACCCAGTACTTC,.,TRBV11-2,.,TRBJ2-5
CSSSLDLLTGVATDTQYF,TGTTCCAGCAGCTTAGATCTTCTCACAGGGGTCGCCACAGATACGCAGTATTTT,.,TRBV11-2,TRBD1,TRBJ2-3
CASSRTGEGETQYF,TGTGCCAGCAGCCGAACAGGGGAAGGGGAGACCCAGTACTTC,many,TRBV5-4,TRBD1,TRBJ2-5
CANRTTPTNEKLFF,TGTGCCAACAGGACCACGCCAACTAATGAAAAACTGTTTTTT,.,TRBV2,.,TRBJ1-4
CASTQAGVLSYKQYF,TGTGCCAGCACACAAGCGGGAGTTCTTAGCTACAAGCAGTACTTC,.,TRBV12-3/TRBV12-4,TRBD2,TRBJ2-7
CPSSSTGENERFF,TGTCCCAGCAGCTCCACAGGGGAGAATGAGCGGTTCTTC,.,TRBV12-3/TRBV12-4,TRBD1,TRBJ2-1
CASSFSHLGGGYTF,TGTGCCAGCAGCTTTTCCCATTTAGGGGGTGGCTACACCTTC,many,TRBV5-8,.,TRBJ1-2
CASGSRPSGRIYEQFF,TGTGCTAGTGGCTCGCGCCCCAGCGGGAGGATCTATGAGCAGTTCTTC,.,TRBV11-2,TRBD2,TRBJ2-1
CVSARLATGNEQFF,TGTGTCAGCGCCCGACTAGCGACGGGCAATGAGCAATTCTTC,.,TRBV6-1,TRBD2,TRBJ2-1
CTSNQIETRQPQHF,TGTACCAGCAACCAAATAGAGACGCGGCAACCCCAGCATTTT,.,TRBV4-2,.,TRBJ1-5
CASSQELAAGGYPNAGELLF,TGCGCCAGCAGCCAAGAATTGGCGGCGGGAGGTTATCCGAACGCCGGGGAGCTGCTTTTT,.,TRBV4-1,TRBD2,TRBJ2-2
CASSLLEKLFF,TGTGCCAGCAGCCTTCTTGAAAAACTGTTTTTT,many,TRBV28,.,TRBJ1-4
CASSRTGGQRFGTEAFF,TGTGCCAGTAGCCGAACGGGGGGACAGAGGTTCGGCACTGAAGCTTTCTTT,.,TRBV11-2,TRBD1,TRBJ1-1
CASSEVGPSGSRDTQYF,TGTGCCAGCAGTGAAGTTGGGCCTAGCGGGAGTCGAGATACGCAGTATTTT,few,TRBV2,TRBD2,TRBJ2-3
CASSQDSDNRDQFF,TGTGCCAGCAGTCAAGATTCGGACAACCGGGATCAGTTCTTC,.,TRBV4-2,.,TRBJ2-1
CASPESRSGKLFF,TGTGCCAGCCCTGAGAGTCGGTCGGGGAAACTGTTTTTT,many,TRBV6-1,.,TRBJ1-4
CASSAERGSQQFF,TGTGCCAGCAGTGCAGAAAGGGGGAGTCAGCAGTTCTTC,.,TRBV11-1,.,TRBJ2-1
CANSQEARGSYNEQFF,TGTGCCAACAGCCAAGAGGCCCGAGGCAGCTACAATGAGCAGTTCTTC,.,TRBV4-2,.,TRBJ2-1
CSNSLSGWGRGDEQYF,TGTTCCAACAGCCTATCCGGTTGGGGGCGCGGAGACGAGCAGTACTTC,.,TRBV11-1,.,TRBJ2-7
CSVTNDSPYEQYF,TGCAGCGTTACCAATGACAGCCCCTACGAGCAGTACTTC,many,TRBV29-1,.,TRBJ2-7
CAWSRAGTSGKDEQFF,TGTGCCTGGAGTCGGGCGGGGACTAGCGGGAAAGATGAGCAGTTCTTC,.,TRBV30,TRBD2,TRBJ2-1
CAIDYGGNTEAFF,TGTGCCATCGACTACGGGGGGAACACTGAAGCTTTCTTT,many,TRBV6-9,.,TRBJ1-1
CTSSPQRGQSYEQYF,TGTACCAGCAGCCCACAAAGGGGGCAATCTTACGAGCAGTACTTC,.,TRBV28,TRBD1,TRBJ2-7